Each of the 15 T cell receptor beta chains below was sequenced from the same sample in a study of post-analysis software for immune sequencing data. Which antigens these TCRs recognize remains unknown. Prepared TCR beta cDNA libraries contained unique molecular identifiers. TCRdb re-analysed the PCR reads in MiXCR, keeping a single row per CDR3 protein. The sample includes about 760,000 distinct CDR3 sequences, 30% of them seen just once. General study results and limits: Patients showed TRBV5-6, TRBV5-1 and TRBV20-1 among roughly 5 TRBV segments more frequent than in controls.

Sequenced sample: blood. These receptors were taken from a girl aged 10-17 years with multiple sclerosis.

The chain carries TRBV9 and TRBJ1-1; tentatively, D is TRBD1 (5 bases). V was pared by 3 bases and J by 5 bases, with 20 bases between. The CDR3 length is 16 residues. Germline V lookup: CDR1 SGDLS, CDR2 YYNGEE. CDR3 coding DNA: TGTGCCAGCAGCGCTGGGACTTCCAAAAGAGGGACTGAAGCTTTCTTT. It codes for CASSAGTSKRGTEAFF.

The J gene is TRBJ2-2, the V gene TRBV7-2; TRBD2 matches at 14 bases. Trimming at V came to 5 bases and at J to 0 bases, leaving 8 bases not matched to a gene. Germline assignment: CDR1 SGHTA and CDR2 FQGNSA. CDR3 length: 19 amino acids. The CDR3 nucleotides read TGTGCCAGCAGCCCAAGGGGGACTAGCGGGGGCGCGAACACCGGGGAGCTGTTTTTT. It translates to CASSPRGTSGGANTGELFF.

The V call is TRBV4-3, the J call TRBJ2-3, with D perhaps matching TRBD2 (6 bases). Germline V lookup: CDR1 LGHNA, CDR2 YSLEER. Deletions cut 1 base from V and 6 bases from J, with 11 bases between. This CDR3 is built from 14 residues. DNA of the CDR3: TGCGCCAGCAGCCAAGTGCAGGGACTGGATACGCAGTATTTT. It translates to CASSQVQGLDTQYF.

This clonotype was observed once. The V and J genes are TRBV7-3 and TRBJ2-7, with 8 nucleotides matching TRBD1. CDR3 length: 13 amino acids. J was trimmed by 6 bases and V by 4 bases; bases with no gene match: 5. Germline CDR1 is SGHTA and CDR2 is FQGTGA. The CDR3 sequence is CASSSDREGEQYF. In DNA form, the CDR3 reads TGTGCCAGCAGCTCGGACAGGGAAGGCGAGCAGTACTTC.

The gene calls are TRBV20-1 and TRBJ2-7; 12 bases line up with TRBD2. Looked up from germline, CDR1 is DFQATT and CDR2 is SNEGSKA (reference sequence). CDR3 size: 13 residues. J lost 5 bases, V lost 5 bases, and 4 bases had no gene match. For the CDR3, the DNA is TGCAGTGCTGGCCGACTAGCGGGGGACGAGCAGTACTTC. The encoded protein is CSAGRLAGDEQYF.

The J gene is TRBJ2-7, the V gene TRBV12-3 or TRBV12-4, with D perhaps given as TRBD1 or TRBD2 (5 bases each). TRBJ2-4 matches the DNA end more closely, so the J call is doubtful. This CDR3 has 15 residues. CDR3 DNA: TGTGCCAGCAGCCCCGGGACCAAAGCGAGTAGCATTCAGTACTTC. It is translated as CASSPGTKASSIQYF.

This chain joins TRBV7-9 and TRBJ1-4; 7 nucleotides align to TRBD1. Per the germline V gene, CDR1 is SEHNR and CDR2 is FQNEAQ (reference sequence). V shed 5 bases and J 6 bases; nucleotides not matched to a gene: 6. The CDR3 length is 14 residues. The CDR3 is CASSVQGLYEKLFF. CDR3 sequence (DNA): TGTGCCAGCAGCGTACAGGGGTTATATGAAAAACTGTTTTTT.

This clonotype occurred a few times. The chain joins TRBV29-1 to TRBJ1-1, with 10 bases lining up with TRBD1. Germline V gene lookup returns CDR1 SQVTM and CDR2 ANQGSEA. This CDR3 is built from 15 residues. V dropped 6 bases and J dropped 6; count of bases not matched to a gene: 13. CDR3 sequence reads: CSVTSGQGKLAEAFF. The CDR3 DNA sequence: TGCAGCGTAACATCGGGACAGGGGAAATTGGCTGAAGCTTTCTTT. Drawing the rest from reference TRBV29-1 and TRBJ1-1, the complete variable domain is SAVISQKPSRDICQRGTSLTIQCQVDSQVTMMFWYRQQPGQSLTLIATANQGSEATYESGFVIDKFPISRPNLTFSTLTVSNMSPEDSSIYLCSVTSGQGKLAEAFFGQGTRLTVV.

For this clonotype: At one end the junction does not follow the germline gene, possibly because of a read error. The CDR3 region has the DNA TGTGCCACCAACAGAGGGACAGACTCTATTTATGGCTACACCTTC. Protein sequence: CATNRGTDSIYGYTF. V gene TRBV15 combines with J gene TRBJ1-2; 7 bases are shared with TRBD1. This CDR3 contains 15 residues. The germline V gene encodes CDR1 LNHNV and CDR2 YYDKDF (reference sequence).

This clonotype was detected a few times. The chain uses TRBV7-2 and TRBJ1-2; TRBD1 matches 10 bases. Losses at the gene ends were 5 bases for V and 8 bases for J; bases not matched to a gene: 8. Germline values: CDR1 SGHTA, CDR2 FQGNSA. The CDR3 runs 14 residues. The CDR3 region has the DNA TGTGCCAGCAGCCAACCGGGACAGGGGTACGGCTACACCTTC. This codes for CASSQPGQGYGYTF.

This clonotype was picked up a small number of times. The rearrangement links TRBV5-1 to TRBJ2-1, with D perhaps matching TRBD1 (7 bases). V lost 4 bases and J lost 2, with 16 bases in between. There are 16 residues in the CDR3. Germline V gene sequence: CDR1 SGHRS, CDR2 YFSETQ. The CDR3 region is CASSQGGLSAYNEQFF. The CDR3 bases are TGCGCCAGCAGCCAGGGGGGTTTATCCGCCTACAATGAGCAGTTCTTC.

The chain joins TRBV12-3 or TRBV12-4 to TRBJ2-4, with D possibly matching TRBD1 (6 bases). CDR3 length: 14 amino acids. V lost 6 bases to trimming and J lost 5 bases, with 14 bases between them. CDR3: CASSRKDSQNIQYF. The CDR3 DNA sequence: TGTGCCAGCAGCCGCAAGGACAGTCAAAACATTCAGTACTTC.

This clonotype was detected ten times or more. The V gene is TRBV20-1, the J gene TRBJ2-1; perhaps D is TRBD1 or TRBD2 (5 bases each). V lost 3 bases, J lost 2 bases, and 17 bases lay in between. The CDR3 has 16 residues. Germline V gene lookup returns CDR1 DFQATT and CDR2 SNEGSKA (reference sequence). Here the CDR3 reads CSASSITGTTYNEQFF. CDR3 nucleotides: TGCAGTGCTAGCTCAATAACCGGGACGACCTACAATGAGCAGTTCTTC.

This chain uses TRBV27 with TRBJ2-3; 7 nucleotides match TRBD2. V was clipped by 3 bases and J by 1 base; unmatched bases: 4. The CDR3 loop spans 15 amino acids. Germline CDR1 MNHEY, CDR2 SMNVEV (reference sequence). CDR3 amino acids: CASSFRSGGTDTQYF. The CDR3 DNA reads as TGTGCCAGCAGTTTTCGGAGCGGGGGCACAGATACGCAGTATTTT.

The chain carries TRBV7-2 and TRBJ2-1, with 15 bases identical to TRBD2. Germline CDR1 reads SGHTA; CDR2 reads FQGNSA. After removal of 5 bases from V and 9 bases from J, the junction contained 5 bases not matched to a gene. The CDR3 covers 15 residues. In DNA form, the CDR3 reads TGTGCCAGCAGCGAAGGACTAGCGGGAGGGGGTGAGCAGTTCTTC. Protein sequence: CASSEGLAGGGEQFF.